The 8 T cell receptor beta chains given below trace back to one sample, sequenced in a study of untreated major depressive disorder. Measured with immunoSEQ multiplex PCR; TCRdb has only the in-frame clones, and not every one. The sample contains 15,000 to 20,000 clones, 85% of which appear only once. Sequences were obtained from CD4+ T cells from PBMCs. All receptors derive from a woman between 25 and 40 years old in good health.

This clone was detected only a few times. This chain links TRBV5-8 with TRBJ1-5, with 8 bases identical to TRBD1. With V trimmed by 5 bases and J by 4 bases, 8 bases remained unmatched. CDR3 length: 15 amino acids. Germline V gives CDR1 SGHTS, CDR2 YDEGEE. CDR3 coding DNA: TGTGCCAGCAGTGGGGGACAGGCATCAAATCAGCCCCAGCATTTT. Translated, it gives CASSGGQASNQPQHF.

This clone has just one count. The J gene is TRBJ1-2, the V gene TRBV5-6; 8 bases align to TRBD1. Germline V gives CDR1 SGHDT, CDR2 YYEEEE. The CDR3 has 14 amino acids. The J segment lost 5 bases and the V segment lost 2 bases, leaving 5 bases of the junction unmatched. This CDR3 is CASSFAGGQYGYTF. Here the CDR3 DNA reads TGTGCCAGCAGCTTTGCAGGGGGCCAGTATGGCTACACCTTC. Filled out from reference TRBV5-6 and TRBJ1-2, the complete variable domain reads DAGVTQSPTHLIKTRGQQVTLRCSPKSGHDTVSWYQQALGQGPQFIFQYYEEEERQRGNFPDRFSGHQFPNYSSELNVNALLLGDSALYLCASSFAGGQYGYTFGSGTRLTVV.

The gene calls are TRBV11-2 and TRBJ2-5; the match to TRBD2 covers 9 bases. The V gene end was trimmed by 4 bases and the J gene end by 5 bases; junction bases not matched to a gene: 5. This CDR3 is 14 amino acids long. CDR1 is SGHAT and CDR2 is FQNNGV in the germline V gene. CDR3 coding DNA: TGTGCCAGCAGCTACGGACTAGCGAACGAGACCCAGTACTTC. This translates into CASSYGLANETQYF. Full variable domain (missing parts from reference TRBV11-2 and TRBJ2-5): EAGVAQSPRYKIIEKRQSVAFWCNPISGHATLYWYQQILGQGPKLLIQFQNNGVVDDSQLPKDRFSAERLKGVDSTLKIQPAKLEDSAVYLCASSYGLANETQYFGPGTRLLVL.

This clone was seen just once. The chain combines TRBV19 with TRBJ2-3; 11 bases match TRBD2. Germline trimming cut 3 bases from V and 2 bases from J; bases unmatched to any gene: 7. Germline V gene sequence: CDR1 LNHDA, CDR2 SQIVND (reference sequence). The CDR3 is 17 amino acids. The CDR3 here is CASSIRGTSGPTDTQYF. The CDR3, as DNA: TGTGCCAGTAGTATTAGGGGGACTAGCGGTCCCACAGATACGCAGTATTTT.

The chain carries TRBV18 and TRBJ1-5; D gene uncertain. Germline V gene data show CDR1 as KGHSH and CDR2 as LQKENI. The CDR3 spans 14 residues. V was shortened by 3 bases and J by 1 base, with 7 bases between the two germline ends. CDR3 nucleotides: TGTGCCAGCTCACCTTCGGGGAGCAATCAGCCCCAGCATTTT. This codes for CASSPSGSNQPQHF.

The gene calls are TRBV28 and TRBJ1-2; the match to TRBD1 covers 10 bases. Per the germline V gene, CDR1 is MDHEN and CDR2 is SYDVKM. The length of the CDR3 is 15 residues. With V trimmed by 6 bases and J by 8 bases, 12 bases remained unmatched. DNA for the CDR3: TGTGCCAGCAGCGATATGGACAGGGGGTTACGAGGCTACACCTTC. It codes for CASSDMDRGLRGYTF.

J is TRBJ2-2 and V is TRBV11-2, with 7 bases lining up with TRBD1. Germline V gene data show CDR1 as SGHAT and CDR2 as FQNNGV. This CDR3 comprises 16 residues. V was pared by 1 base and J by 5 bases, with 7 bases of the junction left unmatched. In DNA form, the CDR3 reads TGTGCCAGCAGCTTAGTCAAGACAGGGCGTACCGGGGAGCTGTTTTTT. Protein sequence: CASSLVKTGRTGELFF. The whole variable domain, remainder taken from reference TRBV11-2 and TRBJ2-2, is EAGVAQSPRYKIIEKRQSVAFWCNPISGHATLYWYQQILGQGPKLLIQFQNNGVVDDSQLPKDRFSAERLKGVDSTLKIQPAKLEDSAVYLCASSLVKTGRTGELFFGEGSRLTVL.

The chain carries TRBV21-1 and TRBJ2-7; the table's TRBD1 call for D was not verified on the DNA. TRBV21-1 is an annotated pseudogene. CDR3 length: 16 residues. The CDR3 region is CASSLAGDQSSYEQYF. CDR3 bases: TGTGCCAGCAGCCTGGCAGGGGACCAGTCCTCCTACGAGCAGTACTTC.